This T cell receptor beta chain was identified in a study of CD4 T cells in relation to SARS-CoV-2 and coronaviruses. About the research overall: PBMCs were cultured with antigen for roughly nine days before TCR beta sequencing. No peptide or an HIV-1 Nef peptide pool served as negative control.

Worth noting for this clone: Its antigen is unknown.

Measured with immunoSEQ multiplex PCR; TCRdb has only the in-frame clones, and not every one. Of 20,000 or so clones in the sample, around three quarters were seen once. Unexposed donor CD4+ T cells date from about 2011-2018, before the COVID-19 pandemic. The cells were cultured for less than twelve days before CD4+ T cells were isolated. Cells permitting, SARS-CoV-2 S/N and four cold-coronavirus spikes were tested on unexposed-donor CD4+ T cells. Study conclusions and caveats: No donor gave both pre-pandemic and post-infection samples.

There are 13 residues in the CDR3. Germline CDR1 DFQATT, CDR2 SNEGSKA (reference sequence). V lost 3 bases, J lost 3 bases, and 9 bases lay in between. The chain links TRBV20-1 to TRBJ2-1; maybe TRBD2 (6 bases). The clonotype comes from a human donor in good health. The material sequenced was CD4+ T cells from PBMCs, cultured in vitro. The DNA for the CDR3 is TGCAGTGCTAGTAGCGGACTCTACAATGAGCAGTTCTTC. This translates into CSASSGLYNEQFF.